The clone carrying this T cell receptor (beta chain) occurred a few times. As yet, its antigen is unknown. Germline values: CDR1 DFQATT, CDR2 SNEGSKA (reference sequence). The CDR3 extends over 14 amino acids. The germline V and J ends were trimmed by 0 bases and 8 bases, with 13 bases remaining between them. This specimen comes from a study of T cells after yellow fever vaccination. Overall study results and limits: Few clonotypes appeared in both CD4 and CD8 compartments.

The authors made TCR cDNA by 5'RACE template switching, adding a universal primer site and UMIs. TCRdb re-called the 5' RACE reads with MiXCR, one entry per CDR3 protein. This sample has around 500,000 distinct CDR3 sequences, with roughly 22% found just once. This TCR was sampled from a man between 18 and 29 years old who received the YFV17D yellow fever vaccine. The specimen comprised PBMCs, sampled more than 20 days after the first yellow fever vaccination. This chain connects TRBV20-1 to TRBJ1-4; D ambiguous. For the CDR3, the DNA is TGCAGTGCTAGAGATTATCTTAATGACGAAAAACTGTTTTTT. This translates into CSARDYLNDEKLFF.